Below, one T cell receptor (beta chain) is given with its context. The data were obtained in a study of response to subunit inactivated influenza vaccine. MiXCR was run by TCRdb on the RT-PCR reads, yielding one entry per CDR3 protein. Of just under 550,000 distinct CDR3 sequences listed, under 25% were seen once; the top ten hold about 3%. These same data were also listed under a study on T cells expressing NK-cell markers. That study adds: TCR beta cDNA was made by 5'RACE template switching with UMIs. Among the experiments, several used an anti-gamma-delta TCR antibody to restrict sorting to alpha-beta TCR T cells. There were several donors in whom these clonotypes also led the CD3+CD56-NKG2C+ fraction.

The starting material was CD4+ T cells sorted from PBMCs, obtained about 13 days after vaccination. The TCR was taken from a man aged 45-65 years who received an inactivated influenza vaccine.

CDR3 nucleotides: TGTGCCAGCAGTAATCCGGGTCGCGGGCAGTACTTC. It specifies CASSNPGRGQYF. J is TRBJ2-7 and V is TRBV6-2 or TRBV6-3; unclear D gene. Germline V gene lookup returns CDR1 MNHEY and CDR2 SVGEGT. Deletions cut 5 bases from V and 9 bases from J, with 14 bases between. The CDR3 contains 12 residues.